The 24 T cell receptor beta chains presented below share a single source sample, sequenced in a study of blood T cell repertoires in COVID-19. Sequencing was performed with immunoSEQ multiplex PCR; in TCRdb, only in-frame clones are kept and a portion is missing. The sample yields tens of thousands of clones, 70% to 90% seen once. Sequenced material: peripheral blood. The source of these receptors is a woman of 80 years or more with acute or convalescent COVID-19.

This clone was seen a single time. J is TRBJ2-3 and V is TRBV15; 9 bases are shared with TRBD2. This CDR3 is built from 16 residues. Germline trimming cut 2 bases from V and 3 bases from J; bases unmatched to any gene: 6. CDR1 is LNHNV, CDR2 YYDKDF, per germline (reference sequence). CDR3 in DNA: TGTGCCACCAGCAGAAGAGCGGGAGGTGCGACAGATACGCAGTATTTT. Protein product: CATSRRAGGATDTQYF. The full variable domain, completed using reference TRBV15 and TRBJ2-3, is DAMVIQNPRYQVTQFGKPVTLSCSQTLNHNVMYWYQQKSSQAPKLLFHYYDKDFNNEADTPDNFQSRRPNTSFCFLDIRSPGLGDTAMYLCATSRRAGGATDTQYFGPGTRLTVL.

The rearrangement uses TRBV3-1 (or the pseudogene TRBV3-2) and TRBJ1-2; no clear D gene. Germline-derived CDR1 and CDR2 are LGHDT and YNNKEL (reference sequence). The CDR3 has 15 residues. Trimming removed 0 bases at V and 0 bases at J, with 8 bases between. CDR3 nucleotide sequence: TGTGCCAGCAGCCAAGACCGTCTAGCTAACTATGGCTACACCTTC. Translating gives CASSQDRLANYGYTF.

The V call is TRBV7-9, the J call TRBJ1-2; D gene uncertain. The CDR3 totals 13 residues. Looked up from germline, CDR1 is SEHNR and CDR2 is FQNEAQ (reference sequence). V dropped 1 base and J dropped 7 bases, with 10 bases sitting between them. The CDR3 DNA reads TGTGCCAGCAGCTTAGTTGCCGCGTTTGGCTACACCTTC. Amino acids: CASSLVAAFGYTF.

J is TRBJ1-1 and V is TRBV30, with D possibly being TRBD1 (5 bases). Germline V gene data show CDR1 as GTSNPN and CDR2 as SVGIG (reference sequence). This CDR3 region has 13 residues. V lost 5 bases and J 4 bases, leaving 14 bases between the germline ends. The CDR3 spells CAWDFDSITEAFF. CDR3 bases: TGTGCCTGGGATTTCGACAGTATCACTGAAGCTTTCTTT.

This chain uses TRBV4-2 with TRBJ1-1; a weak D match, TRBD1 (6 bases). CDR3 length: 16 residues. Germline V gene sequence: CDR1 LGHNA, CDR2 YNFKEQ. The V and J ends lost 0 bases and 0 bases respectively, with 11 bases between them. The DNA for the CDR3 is TGTGCCAGCAGCCAAGACAGGGGCCGACTGAACACTGAAGCTTTCTTT. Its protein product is CASSQDRGRLNTEAFF.

This CDR3 reads CASSSTGQGAYGYTF. The CDR3 DNA is TGTGCCAGCAGCTCTACGGGACAGGGGGCTTATGGCTACACCTTC. The J gene is TRBJ1-2, the V gene TRBV9; the match to TRBD1 covers 12 bases. The germline V gene has CDR1 SGDLS and CDR2 YYNGEE. There are 15 residues in the CDR3. V lost 4 bases, J lost 5 bases, and 6 bases stayed unmatched.

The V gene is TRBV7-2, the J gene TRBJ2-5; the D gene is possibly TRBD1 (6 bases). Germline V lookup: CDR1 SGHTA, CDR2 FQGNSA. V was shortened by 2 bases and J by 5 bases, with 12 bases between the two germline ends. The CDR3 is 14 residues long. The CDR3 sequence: CASSLSGAGETQYF. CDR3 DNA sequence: TGTGCCAGCAGCTTATCAGGGGCGGGTGAGACCCAGTACTTC. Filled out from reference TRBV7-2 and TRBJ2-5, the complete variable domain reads GAGVSQSPSNKVTEKGKDVELRCDPISGHTALYWYRQSLGQGLEFLIYFQGNSAPDKSGLPSDRFSAERTGGSVSTLTIQRTQQEDSAVYLCASSLSGAGETQYFGPGTRLLVL.

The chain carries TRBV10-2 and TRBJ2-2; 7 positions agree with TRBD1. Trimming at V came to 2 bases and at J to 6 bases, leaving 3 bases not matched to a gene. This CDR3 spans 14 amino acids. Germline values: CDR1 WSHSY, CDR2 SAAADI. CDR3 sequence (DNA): TGCGCCAGCAGTGAGGACAGGGTATCCGGGGAGCTGTTTTTT. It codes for CASSEDRVSGELFF.

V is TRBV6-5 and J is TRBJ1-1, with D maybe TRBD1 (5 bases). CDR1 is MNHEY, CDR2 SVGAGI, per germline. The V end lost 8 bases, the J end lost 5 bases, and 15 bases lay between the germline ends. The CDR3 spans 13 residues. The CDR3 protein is CASDGRDGTEAFF. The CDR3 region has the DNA TGTGCCAGCGACGGGAGGGACGGTACTGAAGCTTTCTTT.

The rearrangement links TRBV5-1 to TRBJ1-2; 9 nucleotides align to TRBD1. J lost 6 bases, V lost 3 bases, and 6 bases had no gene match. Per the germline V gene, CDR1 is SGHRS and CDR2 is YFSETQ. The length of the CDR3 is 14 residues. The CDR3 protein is CASSSSGTGHGYTF. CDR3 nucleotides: TGCGCCAGCAGCTCGTCCGGGACAGGGCATGGCTACACCTTC. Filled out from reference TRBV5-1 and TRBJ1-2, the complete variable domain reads KAGVTQTPRYLIKTRGQQVTLSCSPISGHRSVSWYQQTPGQGLQFLFEYFSETQRNKGNFPGRFSGRQFSNSRSEMNVSTLELGDSALYLCASSSSGTGHGYTFGSGTRLTVV.

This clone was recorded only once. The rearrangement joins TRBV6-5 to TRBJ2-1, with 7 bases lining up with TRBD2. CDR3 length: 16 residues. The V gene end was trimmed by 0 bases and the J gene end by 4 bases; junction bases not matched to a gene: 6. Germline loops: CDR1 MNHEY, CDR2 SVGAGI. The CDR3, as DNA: TGTGCCAGCAGTTACTCGGGAACTAGCGCGTACAATGAGCAGTTCTTC. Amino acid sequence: CASSYSGTSAYNEQFF.

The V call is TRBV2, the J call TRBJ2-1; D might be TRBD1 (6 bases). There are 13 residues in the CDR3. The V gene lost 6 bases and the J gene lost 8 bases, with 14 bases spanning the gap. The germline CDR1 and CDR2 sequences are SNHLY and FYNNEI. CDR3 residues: CASSRGPWYEQFF. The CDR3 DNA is TGTGCCAGCAGCAGGGGCCCGTGGTATGAGCAGTTCTTC.

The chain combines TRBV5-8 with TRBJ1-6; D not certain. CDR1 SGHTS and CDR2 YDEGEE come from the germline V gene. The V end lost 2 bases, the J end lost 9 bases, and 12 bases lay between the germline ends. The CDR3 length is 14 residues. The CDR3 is CASSLDLRVSPLHF. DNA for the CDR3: TGTGCCAGCAGCTTAGACCTGAGGGTTTCACCCCTCCACTTT.

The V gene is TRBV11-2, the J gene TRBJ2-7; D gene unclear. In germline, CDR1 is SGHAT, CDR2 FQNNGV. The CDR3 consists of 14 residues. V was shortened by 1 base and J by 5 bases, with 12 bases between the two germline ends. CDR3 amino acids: CASSLVRSRNEQYF. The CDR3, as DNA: TGTGCCAGCAGCTTAGTACGGTCCAGGAACGAGCAGTACTTC.

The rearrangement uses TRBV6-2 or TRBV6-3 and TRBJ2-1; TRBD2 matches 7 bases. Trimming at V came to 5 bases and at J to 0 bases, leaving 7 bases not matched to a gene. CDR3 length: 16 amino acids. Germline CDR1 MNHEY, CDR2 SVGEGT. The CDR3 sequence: CASSERGGPSYNEQFF. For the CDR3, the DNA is TGTGCCAGCAGTGAGCGCGGGGGTCCCTCCTACAATGAGCAGTTCTTC.

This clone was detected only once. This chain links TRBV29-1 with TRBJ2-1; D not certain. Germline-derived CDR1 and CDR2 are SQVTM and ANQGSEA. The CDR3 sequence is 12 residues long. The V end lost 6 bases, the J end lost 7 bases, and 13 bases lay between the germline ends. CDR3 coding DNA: TGCAGCGTCGCCGTAACTCGGAATGAGCAGTTCTTC. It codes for CSVAVTRNEQFF.

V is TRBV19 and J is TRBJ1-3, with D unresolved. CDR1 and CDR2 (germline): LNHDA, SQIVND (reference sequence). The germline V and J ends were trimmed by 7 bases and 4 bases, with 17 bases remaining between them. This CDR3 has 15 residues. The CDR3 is CASTIQGARGNTIYF. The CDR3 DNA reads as TGTGCCAGTACCATTCAAGGAGCACGAGGAAACACCATATATTTT.

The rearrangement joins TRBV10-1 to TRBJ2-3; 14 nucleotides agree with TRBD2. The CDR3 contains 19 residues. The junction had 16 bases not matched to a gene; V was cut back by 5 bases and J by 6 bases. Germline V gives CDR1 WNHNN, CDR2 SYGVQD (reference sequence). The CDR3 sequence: CASSRTEPGLAGEGDTQYF. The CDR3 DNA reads TGCGCCAGCAGTAGAACAGAACCGGGACTAGCGGGAGAGGGGGATACGCAGTATTTT.

The CDR3 reads CASSQGLSGQPQHF. DNA of the CDR3: TGTGCCAGCAGCCAAGGTCTCTCGGGTCAGCCCCAGCATTTT. The chain couples TRBV3-1 (or the pseudogene TRBV3-2) to TRBJ1-5; D uncertain. The germline V gene encodes CDR1 LGHDT and CDR2 YNNKEL (reference sequence). Trimming stripped 1 base from V and 6 bases from J, with 10 bases between. This CDR3 spans 14 amino acids.

This CDR3 reads CASSPRQGALGTDTQYF. CDR3 DNA sequence: TGTGCCAGCAGCCCGAGACAGGGGGCGCTCGGCACAGATACGCAGTATTTT. The V call is TRBV7-9, the J call TRBJ2-3; TRBD1 matches 10 bases. The ends lost 5 bases at V and 1 base at J; junction bases unmatched: 9. CDR1 and CDR2 (germline): SEHNR, FQNEAQ (reference sequence). CDR3 length equals 17 residues. Looking up the rest from reference TRBV7-9 and TRBJ2-3 gives the full variable domain: DTGVSQNPRHKITKRGQNVTFRCDPISEHNRLYWYRQTLGQGPEFLTYFQNEAQLEKSRLLSDRFSAERPKGSFSTLEIQRTEQGDSAMYLCASSPRQGALGTDTQYFGPGTRLTVL.

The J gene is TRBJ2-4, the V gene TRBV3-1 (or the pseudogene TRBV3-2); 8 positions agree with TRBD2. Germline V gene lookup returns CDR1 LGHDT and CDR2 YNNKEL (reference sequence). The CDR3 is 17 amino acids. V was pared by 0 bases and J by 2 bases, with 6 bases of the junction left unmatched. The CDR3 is CASSQDGRAWTKNIQYF. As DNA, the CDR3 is TGTGCCAGCAGCCAAGACGGGAGGGCCTGGACCAAAAACATTCAGTACTTC.

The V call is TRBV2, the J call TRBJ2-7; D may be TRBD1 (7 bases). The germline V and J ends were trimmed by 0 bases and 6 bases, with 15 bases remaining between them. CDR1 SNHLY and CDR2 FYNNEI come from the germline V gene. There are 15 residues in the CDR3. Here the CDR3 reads CASSEAQGGSSEQYF. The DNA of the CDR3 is TGTGCCAGCAGTGAAGCGCAGGGGGGTTCATCCGAGCAGTACTTC.

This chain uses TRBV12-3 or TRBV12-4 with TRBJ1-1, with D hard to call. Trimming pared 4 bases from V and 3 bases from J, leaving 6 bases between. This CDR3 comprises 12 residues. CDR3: CASSYTDTEAFF. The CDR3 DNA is TGTGCCAGCAGTTACACCGACACTGAAGCTTTCTTT.

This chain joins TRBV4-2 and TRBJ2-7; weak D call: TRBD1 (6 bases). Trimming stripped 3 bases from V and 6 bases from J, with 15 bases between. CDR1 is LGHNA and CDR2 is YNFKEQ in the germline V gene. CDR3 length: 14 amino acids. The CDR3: CASSHAKQGFEQYF. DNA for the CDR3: TGTGCCAGCAGCCATGCGAAACAGGGATTCGAGCAGTACTTC.